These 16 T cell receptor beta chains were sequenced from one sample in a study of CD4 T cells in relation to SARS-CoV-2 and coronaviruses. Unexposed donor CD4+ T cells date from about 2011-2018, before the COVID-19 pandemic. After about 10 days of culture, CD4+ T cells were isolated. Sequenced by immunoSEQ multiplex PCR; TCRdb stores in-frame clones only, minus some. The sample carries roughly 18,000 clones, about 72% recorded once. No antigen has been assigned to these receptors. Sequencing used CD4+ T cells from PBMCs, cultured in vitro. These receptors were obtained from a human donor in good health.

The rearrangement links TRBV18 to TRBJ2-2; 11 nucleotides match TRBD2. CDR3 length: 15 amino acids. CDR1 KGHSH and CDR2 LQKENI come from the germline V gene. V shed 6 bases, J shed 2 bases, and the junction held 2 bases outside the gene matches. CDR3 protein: CASSGTSGNTGELFF. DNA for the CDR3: TGTGCCAGCTCCGGGACTAGCGGCAACACCGGGGAGCTGTTTTTT. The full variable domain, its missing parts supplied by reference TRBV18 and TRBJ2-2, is NAGVMQNPRHLVRRRGQEARLRCSPMKGHSHVYWYRQLPEEGLKFMVYLQKENIIDESGMPKERFSAEFPKEGPSILRIQQVVRGDSAAYFCASSGTSGNTGELFFGEGSRLTVL.

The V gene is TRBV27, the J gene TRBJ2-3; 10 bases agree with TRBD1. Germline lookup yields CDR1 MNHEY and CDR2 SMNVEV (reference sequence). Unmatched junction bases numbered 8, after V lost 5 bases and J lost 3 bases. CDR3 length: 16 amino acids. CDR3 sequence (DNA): TGTGCCAGCAGTCCCGGACAGGGGGTTTGGACAGATACGCAGTATTTT. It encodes CASSPGQGVWTDTQYF.

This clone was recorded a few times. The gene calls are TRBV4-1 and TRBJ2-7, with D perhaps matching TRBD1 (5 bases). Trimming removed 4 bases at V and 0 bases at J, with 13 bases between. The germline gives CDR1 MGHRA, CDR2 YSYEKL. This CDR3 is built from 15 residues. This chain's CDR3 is CASSLMTVLSYEQYF. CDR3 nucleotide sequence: TGCGCCAGCAGCCTGATGACAGTTCTCTCCTACGAGCAGTACTTC.

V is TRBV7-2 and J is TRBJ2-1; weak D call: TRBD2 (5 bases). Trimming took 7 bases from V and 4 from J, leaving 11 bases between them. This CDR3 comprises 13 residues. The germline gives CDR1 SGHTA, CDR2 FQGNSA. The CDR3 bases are TGTGCCAGCACCCGCCGGGGATACAATGAGCAGTTCTTC. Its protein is CASTRRGYNEQFF.

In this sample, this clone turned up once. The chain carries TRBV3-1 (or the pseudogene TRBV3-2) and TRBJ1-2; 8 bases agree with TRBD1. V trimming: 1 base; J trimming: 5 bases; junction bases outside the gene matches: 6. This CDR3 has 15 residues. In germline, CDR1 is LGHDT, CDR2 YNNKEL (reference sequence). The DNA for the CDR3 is TGTGCCAGCAGCCAAGGTACAGGGGGACGATATGGCTACACCTTC. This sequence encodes CASSQGTGGRYGYTF.

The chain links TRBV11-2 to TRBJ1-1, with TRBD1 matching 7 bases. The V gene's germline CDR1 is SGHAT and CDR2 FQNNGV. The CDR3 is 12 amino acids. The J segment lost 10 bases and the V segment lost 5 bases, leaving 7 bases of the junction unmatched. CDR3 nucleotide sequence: TGTGCCAGCAGCGCTGACAGGGTCGTAGCTTTCTTT. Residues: CASSADRVVAFF. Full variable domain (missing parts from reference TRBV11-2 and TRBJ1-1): EAGVAQSPRYKIIEKRQSVAFWCNPISGHATLYWYQQILGQGPKLLIQFQNNGVVDDSQLPKDRFSAERLKGVDSTLKIQPAKLEDSAVYLCASSADRVVAFFGQGTRLTVV.

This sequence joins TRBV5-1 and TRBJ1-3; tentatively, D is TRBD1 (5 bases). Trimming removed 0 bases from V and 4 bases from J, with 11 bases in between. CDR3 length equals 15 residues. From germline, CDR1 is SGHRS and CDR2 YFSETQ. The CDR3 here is CASSLAQSGGNTIYF. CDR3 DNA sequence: TGCGCCAGCAGCTTGGCCCAGTCAGGGGGAAACACCATATATTTT.

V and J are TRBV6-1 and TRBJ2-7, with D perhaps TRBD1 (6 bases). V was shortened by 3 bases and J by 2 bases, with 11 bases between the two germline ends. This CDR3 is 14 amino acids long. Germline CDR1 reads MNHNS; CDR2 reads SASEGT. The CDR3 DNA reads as TGTGCCAGCAGTGAGGGACATCCTACCTACGAGCAGTACTTC. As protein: CASSEGHPTYEQYF.

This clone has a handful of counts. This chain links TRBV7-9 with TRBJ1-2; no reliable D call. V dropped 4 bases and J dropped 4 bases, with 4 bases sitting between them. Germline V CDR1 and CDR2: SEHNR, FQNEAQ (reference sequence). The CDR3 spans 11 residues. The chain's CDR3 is CASSYGYGYTF. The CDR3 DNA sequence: TGTGCCAGCAGCTACGGCTATGGCTACACCTTC.

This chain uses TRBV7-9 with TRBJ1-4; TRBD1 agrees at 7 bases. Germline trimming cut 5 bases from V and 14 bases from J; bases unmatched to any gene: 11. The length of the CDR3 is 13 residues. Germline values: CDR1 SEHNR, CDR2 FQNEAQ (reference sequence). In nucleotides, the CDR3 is TGTGCCAGCAGCATAAACAGGGACAGCGGGCTGTTTTTT. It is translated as CASSINRDSGLFF.

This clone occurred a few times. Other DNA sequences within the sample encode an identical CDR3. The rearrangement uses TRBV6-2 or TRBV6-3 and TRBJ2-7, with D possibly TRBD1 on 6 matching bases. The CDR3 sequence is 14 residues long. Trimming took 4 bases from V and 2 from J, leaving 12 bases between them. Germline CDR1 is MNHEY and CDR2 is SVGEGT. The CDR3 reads CASSSNRDPYEQYF. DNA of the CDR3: TGTGCCAGCAGTTCCAACAGGGACCCCTACGAGCAGTACTTC.

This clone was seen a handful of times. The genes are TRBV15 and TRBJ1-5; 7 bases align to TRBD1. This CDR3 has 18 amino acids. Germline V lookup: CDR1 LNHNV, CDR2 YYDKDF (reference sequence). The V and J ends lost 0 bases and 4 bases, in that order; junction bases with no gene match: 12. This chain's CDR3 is CATSRESNTGVGNQPQHF. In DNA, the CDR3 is TGTGCCACCAGCAGAGAGAGTAATACAGGGGTCGGGAATCAGCCCCAGCATTTT.

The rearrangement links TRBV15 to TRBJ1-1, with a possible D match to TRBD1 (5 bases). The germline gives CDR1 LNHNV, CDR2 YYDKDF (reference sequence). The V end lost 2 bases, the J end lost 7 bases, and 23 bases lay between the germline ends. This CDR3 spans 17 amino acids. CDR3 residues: CATSRHISRAPKGEAFF. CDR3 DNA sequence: TGTGCCACCAGCAGACACATTTCCAGGGCGCCAAAGGGTGAAGCTTTCTTT.

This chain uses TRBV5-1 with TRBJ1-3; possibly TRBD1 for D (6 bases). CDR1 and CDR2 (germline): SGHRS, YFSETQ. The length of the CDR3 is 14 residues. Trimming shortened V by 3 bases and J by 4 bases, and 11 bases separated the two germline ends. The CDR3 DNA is TGCGCCAGCAGCTGGGGGGCTGAGGGAAACACCATATATTTT. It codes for CASSWGAEGNTIYF. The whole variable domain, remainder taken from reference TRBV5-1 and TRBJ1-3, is KAGVTQTPRYLIKTRGQQVTLSCSPISGHRSVSWYQQTPGQGLQFLFEYFSETQRNKGNFPGRFSGRQFSNSRSEMNVSTLELGDSALYLCASSWGAEGNTIYFGEGSWLTVV.

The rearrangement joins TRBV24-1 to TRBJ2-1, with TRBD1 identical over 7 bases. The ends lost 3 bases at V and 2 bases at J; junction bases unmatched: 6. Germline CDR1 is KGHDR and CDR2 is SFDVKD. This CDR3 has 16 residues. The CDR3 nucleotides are TGTGCCACCAGTGATGGACAGGTGAACCCCTACAATGAGCAGTTCTTC. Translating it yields CATSDGQVNPYNEQFF.

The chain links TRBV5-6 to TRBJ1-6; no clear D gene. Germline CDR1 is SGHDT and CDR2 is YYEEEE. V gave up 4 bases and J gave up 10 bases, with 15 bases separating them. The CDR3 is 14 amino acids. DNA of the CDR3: TGTGCCAGCAGCCCCCCGTTTTCGGCCTCACCCCTCCACTTT. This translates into CASSPPFSASPLHF.